The present entry profiles one T cell receptor beta chain with its context. Its antigen remains undetermined. Nothing much larger sits one base from this clone, and base qualities are not available. Compared with germline, V lacks 6 bases and J lacks 7 bases; bases without a gene match: 9. The CDR3, cysteine through phenylalanine, is 14 amino acids long. Left in the record is the CDR3 DNA by itself, 42 bases read in frame from the first base. The CDR1 and CDR2 encoded by the germline V gene (reference sequence) are LGHDT and YNNKEL. RNA was extracted using the RNeasy kit, and roughly 0.45 to 1 ug of the RNA was reverse transcribed with random hexamers. TCR beta CDR3 regions were amplified with the immunoSEQ multiplex PCR assay covering 54 Vbeta and 13 Jbeta segments. PCR amplification bias was corrected by using a synthetic template baseline for primer optimization and computational correction. For the original study's pipeline: Only productive sequences were kept, with reads annotated to V, D and J genes according to IMGT and analyzed in immunoSEQ Analyzer. Clonality was calculated as one minus the Shannon entropy normalized by log2 of the number of productive unique sequences. For each patient and control, public and private clones were evaluated within the 100 most prevalent clones. A clone was defined as Susac-specific if it was absent from the healthy and MS cohorts, from roughly 980 published viral clones and from other ImmuneACCESS disease sequences. TCRdb reprocessed the public reads (quality trimming at Q25 with fastp, clone calling with MiXCR) and kept in-frame beta chains. A single entry per CDR3 protein holds the most common genes and DNA from its merged rows. TCRdb's processing, not the study's, gives the V and J calls here. The sample records some 190,000 distinct CDR3 sequences, approximately 95% of which are singletons. The top ten constitute around 0.096% of the sample.

This record belongs to a study of CD8 T cells in Susac syndrome (dated by TCRdb to the late 2010s). About the full investigation: The study used repertoire sequencing to test whether antigen drove CD8+ T cell activation and differentiation in Susac syndrome.

Peripheral blood CD8+ and CD4+ T cells from healthy donors, Susac syndrome patients and multiple sclerosis patients were profiled by high-throughput TCR beta sequencing. The healthy donors served as controls matched for age and sex. Bulk CD8+ and CD4+ T cells were purified magnetically by negative isolation, whereas CD8+ TEMRA cells were enriched by FACS. Blood was collected in EDTA tubes and processed within 24 hours, with PBMCs isolated through density gradient centrifugation. PBMCs intended for TCR sequencing were frozen in liquid nitrogen and were later thawed in a 37 degrees C water bath. Purity of sorted or isolated CD4+, CD8+ and CD8+ TEMRA cells was at least 90%. General conclusions and limits of the study: The study acknowledged that relatively few individuals were included in the TCR sequencing and HLA analysis.

This chain joins TRBV3-1 to TRBJ1-2, with TRBD1 matching 9 junction bases. This TCR came from a human donor in good health. Input material: CD4+ T cells from PBMCs. The CDR3 reads as follows: CASRLTGQGLGYTF. The DNA reads as follows: TGTGCCAGCAGACTAACGGGACAGGGCCTTGGCTACACCTTC.